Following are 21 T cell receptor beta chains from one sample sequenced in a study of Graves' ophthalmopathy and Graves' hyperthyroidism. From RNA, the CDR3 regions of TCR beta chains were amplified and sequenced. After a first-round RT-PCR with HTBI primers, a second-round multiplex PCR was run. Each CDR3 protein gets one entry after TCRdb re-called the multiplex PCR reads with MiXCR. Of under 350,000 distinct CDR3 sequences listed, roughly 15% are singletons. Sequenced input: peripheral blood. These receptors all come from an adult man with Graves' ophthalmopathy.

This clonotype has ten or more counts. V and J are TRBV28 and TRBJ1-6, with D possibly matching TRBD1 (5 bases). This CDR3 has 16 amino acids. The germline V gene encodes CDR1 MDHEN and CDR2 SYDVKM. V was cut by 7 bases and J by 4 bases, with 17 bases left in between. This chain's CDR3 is CASNLGRGLYNSPLHF. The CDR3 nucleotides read TGTGCCAGCAACCTGGGGAGGGGACTGTATAATTCACCCCTCCACTTT.

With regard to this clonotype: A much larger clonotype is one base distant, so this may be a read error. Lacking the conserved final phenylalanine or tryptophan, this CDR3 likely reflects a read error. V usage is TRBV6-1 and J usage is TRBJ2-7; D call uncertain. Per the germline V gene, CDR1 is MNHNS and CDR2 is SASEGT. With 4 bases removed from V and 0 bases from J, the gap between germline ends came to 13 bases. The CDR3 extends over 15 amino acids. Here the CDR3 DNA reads TGTGCCAGCAGTGGGTCGTCCCTACTCTCCTACGAGCAGTACCTC. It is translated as CASSGSSLLSYEQYL.

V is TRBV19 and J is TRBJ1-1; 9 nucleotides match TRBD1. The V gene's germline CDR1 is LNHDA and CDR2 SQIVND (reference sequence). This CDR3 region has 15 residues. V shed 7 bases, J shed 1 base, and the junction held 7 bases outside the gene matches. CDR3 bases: TGTGCCAGTATAGGGACAGGGTCGTCGAACACTGAAGCTTTCTTT. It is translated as CASIGTGSSNTEAFF.

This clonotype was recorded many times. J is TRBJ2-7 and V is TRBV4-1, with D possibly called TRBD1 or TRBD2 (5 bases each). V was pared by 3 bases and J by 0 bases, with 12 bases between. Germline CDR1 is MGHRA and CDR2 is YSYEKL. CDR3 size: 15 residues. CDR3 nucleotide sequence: TGCGCCAGCAGCCAGGGGACGGGTCCCTCCTACGAGCAGTACTTC. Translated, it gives CASSQGTGPSYEQYF.

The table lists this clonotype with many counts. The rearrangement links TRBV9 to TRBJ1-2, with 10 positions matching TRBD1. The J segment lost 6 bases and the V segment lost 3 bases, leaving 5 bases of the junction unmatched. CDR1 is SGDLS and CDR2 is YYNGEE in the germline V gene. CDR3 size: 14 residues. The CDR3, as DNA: TGTGCCAGCAGCGGGGACAGGGGTTGGCATGGCTACACCTTC. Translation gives CASSGDRGWHGYTF.

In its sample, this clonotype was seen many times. The CDR3 region is CASSFLPTENTEAFF. In DNA, the CDR3 is TGTGCCAGCAGTTTCCTTCCGACAGAGAACACTGAAGCTTTCTTT. The chain has TRBV12-3 or TRBV12-4 and TRBJ1-1; D possibly corresponds to TRBD1 (5 bases). V shed 3 bases and J shed 1 base, with 12 bases lying between them. The CDR3 is 15 residues long.

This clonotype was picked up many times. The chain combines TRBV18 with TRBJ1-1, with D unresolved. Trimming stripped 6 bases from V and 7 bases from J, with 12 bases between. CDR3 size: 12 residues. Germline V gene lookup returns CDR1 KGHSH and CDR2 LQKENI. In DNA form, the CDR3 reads TGTGCCAGCTCCCCCGAGGGTGATGAAGCTTTCTTT. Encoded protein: CASSPEGDEAFF.

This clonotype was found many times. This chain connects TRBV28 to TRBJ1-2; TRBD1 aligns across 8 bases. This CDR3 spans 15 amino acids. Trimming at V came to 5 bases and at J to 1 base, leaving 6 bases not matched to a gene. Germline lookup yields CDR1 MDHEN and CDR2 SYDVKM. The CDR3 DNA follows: TGTGCCAGCAGTCATCGGACAGGGTTTAACTATGGCTACACCTTC. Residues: CASSHRTGFNYGYTF.

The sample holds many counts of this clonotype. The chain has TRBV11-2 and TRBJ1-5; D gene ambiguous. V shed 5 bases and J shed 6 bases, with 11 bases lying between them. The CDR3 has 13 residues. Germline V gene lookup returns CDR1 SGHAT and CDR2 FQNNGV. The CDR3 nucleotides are TGTGCCAGCAGCCAAACTAGAGGTCAGCCCCAGCATTTT. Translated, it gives CASSQTRGQPQHF.

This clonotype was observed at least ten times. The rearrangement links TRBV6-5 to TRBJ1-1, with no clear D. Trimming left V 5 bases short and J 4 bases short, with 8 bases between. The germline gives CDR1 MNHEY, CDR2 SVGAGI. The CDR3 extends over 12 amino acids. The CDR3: CASSNGATEAFF. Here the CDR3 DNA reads TGTGCCAGCAGTAATGGCGCCACTGAAGCTTTCTTT.

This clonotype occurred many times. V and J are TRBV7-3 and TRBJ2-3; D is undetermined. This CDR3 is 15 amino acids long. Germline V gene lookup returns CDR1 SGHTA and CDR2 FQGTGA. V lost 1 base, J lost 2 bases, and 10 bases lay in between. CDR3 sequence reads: CASSLNTGNTDTQYF. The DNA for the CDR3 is TGTGCCAGCAGCTTAAATACCGGCAACACAGATACGCAGTATTTT. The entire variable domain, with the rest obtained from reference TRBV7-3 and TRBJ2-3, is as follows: GAGVSQTPSNKVTEKGKYVELRCDPISGHTALYWYRQSLGQGPEFLIYFQGTGAADDSGLPNDRFFAVRPEGSVSTLKIQRTERGDSAVYLCASSLNTGNTDTQYFGPGTRLTVL.

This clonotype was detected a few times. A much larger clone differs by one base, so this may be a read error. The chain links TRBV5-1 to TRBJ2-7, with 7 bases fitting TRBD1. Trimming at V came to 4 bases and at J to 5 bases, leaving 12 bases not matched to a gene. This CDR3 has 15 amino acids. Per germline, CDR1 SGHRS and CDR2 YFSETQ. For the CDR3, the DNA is TGCGCCAGCAGCAGGGGGACAGTGACGGGCCACGAGCAGTACTTC. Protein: CASSRGTVTGHEQYF.

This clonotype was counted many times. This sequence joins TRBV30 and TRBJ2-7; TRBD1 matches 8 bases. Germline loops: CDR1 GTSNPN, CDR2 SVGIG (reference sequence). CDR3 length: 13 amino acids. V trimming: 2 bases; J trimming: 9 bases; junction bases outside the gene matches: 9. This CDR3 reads CAWSTNRGRWQYF. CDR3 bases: TGTGCCTGGAGTACCAACAGGGGGAGATGGCAGTACTTC.

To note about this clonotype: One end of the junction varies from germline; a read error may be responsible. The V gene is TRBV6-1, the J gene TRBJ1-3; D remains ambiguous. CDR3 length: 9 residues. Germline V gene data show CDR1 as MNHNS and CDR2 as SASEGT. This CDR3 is CASGDTIYF. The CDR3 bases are TGTGCCAGTGGAGACACCATATATTTT.

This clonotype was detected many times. This CDR3 is CASSQEGQITGELFF. The DNA of the CDR3 is TGCGCCAGCAGCCAAGAAGGGCAGATCACCGGGGAGCTGTTTTTT. The chain links TRBV4-3 to TRBJ2-2; no definite D call. CDR1 and CDR2 from the germline V gene are LGHNA and YSLEER. The CDR3 is made up of 15 amino acids. V lost 0 bases, J lost 4 bases, and 9 bases lay in between.

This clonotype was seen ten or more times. CDR3 nucleotide sequence: TGTGCCAGCAGTGCTGTCGATAATTCACCCCTCCACTTT. Protein: CASSAVDNSPLHF. The V call is TRBV2, the J call TRBJ1-6; D not resolved. Germline V gene sequence: CDR1 SNHLY, CDR2 FYNNEI. Trimming removed 4 bases from V and 5 bases from J, with 6 bases in between. The CDR3 has 13 residues.

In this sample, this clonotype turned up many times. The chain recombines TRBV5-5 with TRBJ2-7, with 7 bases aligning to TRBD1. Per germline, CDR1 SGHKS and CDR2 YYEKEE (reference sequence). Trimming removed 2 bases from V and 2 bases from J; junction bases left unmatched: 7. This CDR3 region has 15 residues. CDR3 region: CASSLAGTVTYEQYF. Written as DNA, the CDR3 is TGTGCCAGCAGCTTAGCCGGGACAGTTACCTACGAGCAGTACTTC.

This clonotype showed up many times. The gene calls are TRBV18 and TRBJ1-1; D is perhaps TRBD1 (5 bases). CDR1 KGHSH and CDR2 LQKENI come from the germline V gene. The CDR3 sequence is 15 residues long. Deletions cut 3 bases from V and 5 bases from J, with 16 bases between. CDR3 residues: CASSPTGGMGTEAFF. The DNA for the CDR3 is TGTGCCAGCTCACCGACCGGGGGAATGGGGACTGAAGCTTTCTTT.

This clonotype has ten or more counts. CDR3 sequence (DNA): TGTGCCAGCTCCCGAGGGTACGTGAACACTGAAGCTTTCTTT. Amino acid sequence: CASSRGYVNTEAFF. The J gene is TRBJ1-1, the V gene TRBV6-2 or TRBV6-3, with unresolved D. The CDR3 loop spans 14 amino acids. Germline values: CDR1 MNHEY, CDR2 SVGEGT. Trimming left V 8 bases short and J 0 bases short, with 13 bases between.

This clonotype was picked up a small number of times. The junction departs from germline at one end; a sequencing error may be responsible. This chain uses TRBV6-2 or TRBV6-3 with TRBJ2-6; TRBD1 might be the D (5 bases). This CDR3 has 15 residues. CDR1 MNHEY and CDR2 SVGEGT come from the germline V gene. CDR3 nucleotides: TGTGCCAGCAGTCCCGACTTCTCTGGGGCCAACGTCCTGAATTTC. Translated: CASSPDFSGANVLNF.

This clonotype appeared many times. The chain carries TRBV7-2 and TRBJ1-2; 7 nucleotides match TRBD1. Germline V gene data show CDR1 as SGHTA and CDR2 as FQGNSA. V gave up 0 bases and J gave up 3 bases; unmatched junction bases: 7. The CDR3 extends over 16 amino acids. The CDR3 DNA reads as TGTGCCAGCAGCTTAGCAATAAGACAGGGAGACTATGGCTACACCTTC. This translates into CASSLAIRQGDYGYTF.